Listed below are T cell receptor beta chains from one sample, sequenced in a study of cytomegalovirus exposure and HLA in healthy donors. The table came from immunoSEQ multiplex PCR; TCRdb's copy has only in-frame clones and leaves some out. The sample shows more than 95,000 clones, roughly 80% of them seen only once. Sequencing was carried out using PBMCs. These receptors were obtained from a man aged 25 to 40 in good health and CMV-seronegative. CDR3s include the opening cysteine and the closing phenylalanine or tryptophan. The D gene is left open where the match is weak. The size entry is marked missing in some rows and otherwise reads once, few, many or a size class.

.	TRBV5-6	TRBJ2-5	.	TGTGCCAGCAGCCCCGGTATAAGCCAAGAGACCCAGTACTTC	CASSPGISQETQYF
.	TRBV27	TRBJ1-1	few	TGTGCCAGCACAGTGGGGGGTGGGGACACTGAAGCTTTCTTT	CASTVGGGDTEAFF
.	TRBV11-2	TRBJ1-1	.	TGTGCCAGCGGAGGGCAGGTTAAAACTGAAGCTTTCTTT	CASGGQVKTEAFF
TRBD1	TRBV4-1	TRBJ1-6	.	TGCGCCAGCAGCCAAGGTTCCAAGGGTACAGGGGGGAATTCACCCCTCCACTTT	CASSQGSKGTGGNSPLHF
.	TRBV5-1	TRBJ2-5	.	TGCGCCAGCAGCCAACAGGGAATCCAAGAGACCCAGTACTTC	CASSQQGIQETQYF
TRBD2	TRBV6-4	TRBJ2-3	once	TGTGCCAGCAGTGACATAGCGGGAGAGGGAACTACGCAGTATTTT	CASSDIAGEGTTQYF
.	TRBV5-6	TRBJ2-7	.	TGTGCCAGCAGCTTGGCCCAGTACTCCTACGAGCAGTACTTC	CASSLAQYSYEQYF
TRBD1	TRBV19	TRBJ1-1	.	TGTGCCAGTAGTCCACAGGGGGCCGGCAACACTGAAGCTTTCTTT	CASSPQGAGNTEAFF
.	TRBV29-1	TRBJ2-7	.	TGCAGCGTTGGGACAGCAAAAACCTACGAGCAGTACTTC	CSVGTAKTYEQYF
TRBD1	TRBV7-2	TRBJ2-5	.	TGTGCCAGCAGCTACTCCGGGACAGGGGGAGAGACCCAGTACTTC	CASSYSGTGGETQYF
TRBD2	TRBV5-1	TRBJ2-5	.	TGCGCCAGTCGAAGACTAGCGGGGATGGAGACCCAGTACTTC	CASRRLAGMETQYF
.	TRBV29-1	TRBJ1-5	.	TGCAGCGTTGGGGGGTCAGGGGGCAATCAGCCCCAGCATTTT	CSVGGSGGNQPQHF
TRBD1	TRBV5-1	TRBJ2-2	once	TGCGCCAGCAAAATACAGGGGGACACCGGGGAGCTGTTTTTT	CASKIQGDTGELFF
TRBD2	TRBV7-9	TRBJ2-7	.	TGTTCCAGCAGCCTGAACCCCGGGACTAGCGGATACTACGAGCAGTACTTC	CSSSLNPGTSGYYEQYF
.	TRBV13	TRBJ2-7	few	TGTGCCAGCAGCTTCCGACAGACCGAGCAGTACTTC	CASSFRQTEQYF
.	TRBV28	TRBJ1-1	.	TGTGCCAGCAGTTCTCCAGGGGCTCGGGGGAACACTGAAGCTTTCTTT	CASSSPGARGNTEAFF
.	TRBV11-2	TRBJ1-1	.	TGTGCCAGCAGTGCGACACCTAACACTGAAGCTTTCTTT	CASSATPNTEAFF
TRBD1	TRBV5-1	TRBJ2-7	.	TGCGCCAGCAGCGACAGGGGTTTGGGGTCGAGAGAGCAGTACTTC	CASSDRGLGSREQYF
TRBD2	TRBV6-1	TRBJ2-7	.	TGTGCCAGCATTCGGCTAGCGGGAGTCTACGAGCAGTACTTC	CASIRLAGVYEQYF
TRBD1	TRBV11-2	TRBJ1-2	.	TGTGCCAGCAGCTCCCTAGGAGGGCAGGGGGCTGGAGGCTACACCTTC	CASSSLGGQGAGGYTF
TRBD1	TRBV10-3	TRBJ1-2	.	TGTGCCGCTGCCGGGACAGGGTCCTATGGCTACACCTTC	CAAAGTGSYGYTF
TRBD1	TRBV6-5	TRBJ2-7	few	TGTGCCAGCAGTTTGAGGACAGGGGGCGTTTTTTACGAGCAGTACTTC	CASSLRTGGVFYEQYF
TRBD1	TRBV14	TRBJ2-7	once	TGTGCCAGCAGCCCGAGCAGACAGGGCTTCTCCTACGAGCAGTACTTC	CASSPSRQGFSYEQYF
TRBD1	TRBV7-9	TRBJ1-2	.	TGTGCCAGCAGCTTCGACAGGGCCCACTATGGCTACACCTTC	CASSFDRAHYGYTF
TRBD1	TRBV9	TRBJ2-2	few	TGTGCCAGCAGCGGACAGGGCATGAACACCGGGGAGCTGTTTTTT	CASSGQGMNTGELFF
TRBD1	TRBV19	TRBJ2-6	.	TGTGCCAGTAATGTCAGGGGGCCTTCTGGGGCCAACGTCCTGACTTTC	CASNVRGPSGANVLTF
.	TRBV7-2	TRBJ2-7	.	TGTGCCAGCAGCATGGTTGCGGACTCCTACGAGCAGTACTTC	CASSMVADSYEQYF
TRBD1	TRBV5-1	TRBJ2-7	.	TGCGCCAGCAGCCTCACAGGGGACGAGCAGTACTTC	CASSLTGDEQYF
.	TRBV4-1	TRBJ2-1	.	TGCGCCAGCAGCCAATGGGTCTCCGGGAGAAAGTTCTTC	CASSQWVSGRKFF
.	TRBV6-5	TRBJ1-4	once	TGTGCCAGCAGTTACTCTCCCGCAGGGACTACTGAAAAACTGTTTTTT	CASSYSPAGTTEKLFF
.	TRBV6-1	TRBJ1-3	.	TGTGCCAGCAGTAGTTCGGGACACGGAAACACCATATATTTT	CASSSSGHGNTIYF
.	TRBV15	TRBJ1-1	few	TGTGCCACCAGCAGAGAGAGGCAGTCGAACACTGAAGCTTTCTTT	CATSRERQSNTEAFF
.	TRBV18	TRBJ2-1	.	TGTGCCAGCTCACCCCCCCAAGTGAGCTCCTACAATGAGCAGTTCTTC	CASSPPQVSSYNEQFF
TRBD2	TRBV19	TRBJ2-3	.	TGTGCCAGTAGTATGCTAGCGGGTTCCACCACAGATACGCAGTATTTT	CASSMLAGSTTDTQYF
TRBD1	TRBV4-1	TRBJ1-6	.	TGCGCCAGCAGCCAAGATCGGAGGGGGCGAAGCTCCTATAATTCACCCCTCCACTTT	CASSQDRRGRSSYNSPLHF
.	TRBV6-6	TRBJ2-4	few	TGTGCCAGCAACTCCAAAAACATTCAGTACTTC	CASNSKNIQYF
TRBD2	TRBV27	TRBJ2-3	.	TGTGCCAGCAGTCCAGGGACTAGCGGAGATACGCAGTATTTT	CASSPGTSGDTQYF
TRBD2	TRBV5-1	TRBJ2-1	.	TGCGCCAGCAGCTTCGGGACTAGCGGGGGGGCCTACAATGAGCAGTTCTTC	CASSFGTSGGAYNEQFF
TRBD2	TRBV4-2	TRBJ2-3	.	TGTGCCAGCAGCCAAAATGCGGGAGGCACAGATACGCAGTATTTT	CASSQNAGGTDTQYF
TRBD2	TRBV6-4	TRBJ2-1	.	TGTGCCAGCAGTGTGTCGGGACTAGCGGGATCTGAGCAGTTCTTC	CASSVSGLAGSEQFF
.	TRBV19	TRBJ1-1	.	TGTGCCAGTAGTATGGAGACAGCTATGAACACTGAAGCTTTCTTT	CASSMETAMNTEAFF
.	TRBV28	TRBJ1-1	.	TGTGCCAGCAGTTTAGGACAGCGGAACACTGAAGCTTTCTTT	CASSLGQRNTEAFF
.	TRBV19	TRBJ1-5	.	TGTGCCAGTAGTCGCCGGGACACGCTCAATCAGCCCCAGCATTTT	CASSRRDTLNQPQHF
.	TRBV2	TRBJ2-1	.	TGTGCCAGCAGTGAGCAGACACTCAGCTCCTACAATGAGCAGTTCTTC	CASSEQTLSSYNEQFF
TRBD1	TRBV18	TRBJ1-5	once	TGTGCCAGCTCACCACCGGGCAGGGGGCTTATGCCCCAGCATTTT	CASSPPGRGLMPQHF
.	TRBV6-5	TRBJ1-2	.	TGTGCCAGCAGCCCCCCGAGCAGGAACTATGGCTACACCTTC	CASSPPSRNYGYTF
.	TRBV6-6	TRBJ1-4	.	TGTGCCAGCAGAACGGGACTGATTAATGAAAAACTGTTTTTT	CASRTGLINEKLFF
.	TRBV4-2	TRBJ1-5	.	TGTGCCAGCAAGCTTGGCAATCAGCCCCAGCATTTT	CASKLGNQPQHF
.	TRBV5-6	TRBJ1-5	.	TGTGCCAGCAGCTTGGGGACATACAATCAGCCCCAGCATTTT	CASSLGTYNQPQHF
TRBD2	TRBV6-5	TRBJ2-1	.	TGTGCCAGCAGCTATCATAGCGGGAGGGCCAATGAGCAGTTCTTC	CASSYHSGRANEQFF